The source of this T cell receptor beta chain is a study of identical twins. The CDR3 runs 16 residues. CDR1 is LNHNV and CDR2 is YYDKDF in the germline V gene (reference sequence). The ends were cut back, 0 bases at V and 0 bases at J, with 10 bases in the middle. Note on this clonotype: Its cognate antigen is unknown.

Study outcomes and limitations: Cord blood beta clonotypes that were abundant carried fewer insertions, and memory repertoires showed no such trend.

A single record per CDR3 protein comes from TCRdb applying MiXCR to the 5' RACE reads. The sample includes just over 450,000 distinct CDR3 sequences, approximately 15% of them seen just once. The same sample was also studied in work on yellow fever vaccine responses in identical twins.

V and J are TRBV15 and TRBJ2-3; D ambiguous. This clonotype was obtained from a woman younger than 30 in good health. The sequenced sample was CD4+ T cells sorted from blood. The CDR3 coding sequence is TGTGCCACCAGCAGAGATAGGGCGGATAGCACAGATACGCAGTATTTT. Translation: CATSRDRADSTDTQYF. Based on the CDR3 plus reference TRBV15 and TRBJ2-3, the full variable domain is DAMVIQNPRYQVTQFGKPVTLSCSQTLNHNVMYWYQQKSSQAPKLLFHYYDKDFNNEADTPDNFQSRRPNTSFCFLDIRSPGLGDTAMYLCATSRDRADSTDTQYFGPGTRLTVL.